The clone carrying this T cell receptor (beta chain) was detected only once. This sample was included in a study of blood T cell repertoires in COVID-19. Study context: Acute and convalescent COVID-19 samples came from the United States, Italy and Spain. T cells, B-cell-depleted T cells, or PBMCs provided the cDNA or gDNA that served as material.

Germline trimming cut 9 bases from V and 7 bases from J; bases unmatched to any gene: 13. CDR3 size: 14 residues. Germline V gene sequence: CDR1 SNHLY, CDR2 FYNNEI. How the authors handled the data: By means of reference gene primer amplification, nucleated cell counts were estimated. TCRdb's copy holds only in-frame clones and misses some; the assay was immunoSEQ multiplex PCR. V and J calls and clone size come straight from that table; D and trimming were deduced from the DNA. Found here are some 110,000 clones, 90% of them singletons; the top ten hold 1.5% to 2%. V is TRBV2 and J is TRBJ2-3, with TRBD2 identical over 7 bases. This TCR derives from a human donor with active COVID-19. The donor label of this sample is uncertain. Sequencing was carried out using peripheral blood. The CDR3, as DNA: TGTGCCAGAACGACTAGCAGGGCGACAAATACGCAGTATTTT. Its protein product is CARTTSRATNTQYF. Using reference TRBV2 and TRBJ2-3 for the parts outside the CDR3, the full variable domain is EPEVTQTPSHQVTQMGQEVILRCVPISNHLYFYWYRQILGQKVEFLVSFYNNEISEKSEIFDDQFSVERPDGSNFTLKIRSTKLEDSAMYFCARTTSRATNTQYFGPGTRLTVL.